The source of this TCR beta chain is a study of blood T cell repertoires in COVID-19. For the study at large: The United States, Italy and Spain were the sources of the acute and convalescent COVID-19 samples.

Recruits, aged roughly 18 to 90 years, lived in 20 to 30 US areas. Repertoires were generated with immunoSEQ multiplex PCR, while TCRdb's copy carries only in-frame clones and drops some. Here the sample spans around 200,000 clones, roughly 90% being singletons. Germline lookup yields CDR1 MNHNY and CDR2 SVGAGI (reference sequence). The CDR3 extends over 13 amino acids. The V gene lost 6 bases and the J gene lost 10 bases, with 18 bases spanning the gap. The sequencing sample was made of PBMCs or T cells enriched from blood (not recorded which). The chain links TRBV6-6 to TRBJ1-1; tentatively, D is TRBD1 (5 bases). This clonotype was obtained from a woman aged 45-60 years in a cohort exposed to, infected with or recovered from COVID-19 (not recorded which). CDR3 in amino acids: CASRGFGGFGAFF. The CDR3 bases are TGTGCCAGCAGAGGTTTTGGGGGGTTTGGAGCTTTCTTT.